A selection of T cell receptor beta chains follows, all from one sample in a study of identifying expanded T cells in peripheral blood. This table comes from immunoSEQ multiplex PCR, and its TCRdb copy is limited to in-frame clones, with some not included. Here the sample spans approximately 130,000 clones, approximately 86% being singletons. Sequencing was done on a sample of blood. The receptors stem from a person aged 18-70 years in good health. CDR3s include the opening cysteine and the closing phenylalanine or tryptophan. The D gene is left open where the match is weak. Only part of the rows carry a size: once, few, many, or a class if the clone is expanded.

cdr3_nt cdr3_aa v_call clone_size d_call j_call
TGTGCCAGCAGCTTGGGCCTAGCTAACTATGGCTACACCTTC CASSLGLANYGYTF TRBV11-2 . . TRBJ1-2
TGTGCCAGCGGAAAGACAGGGCTCAATGAGCAGTTCTTC CASGKTGLNEQFF TRBV19 once TRBD1 TRBJ2-1
TGTGCCAGCAGTTTCCCCAAAGGGGCCTATAACTATGGCTACACCTTC CASSFPKGAYNYGYTF TRBV28 . . TRBJ1-2
TGCAGCGTTGGTCCGGACAGGGGCTACGAGCAGTACTTC CSVGPDRGYEQYF TRBV29-1 once TRBD1 TRBJ2-7
TGTGCCAGCAGTGAACAGAGTTCTAATGAAAAACTGTTTTTT CASSEQSSNEKLFF TRBV25-1 . . TRBJ1-4
TGTGCCAGCAGCTTAAGAGGAGCAGGGGCTCAGCCCCAGCATTTT CASSLRGAGAQPQHF TRBV7-2 . . TRBJ1-5
TGTGCCAGCAGCCTAGGGATCCCCTACAATGAGCAGTTCTTC CASSLGIPYNEQFF TRBV7-3 . . TRBJ2-1
TGTGCCAGCAGCTTATCCCCCCAGGGGGGACGGAGCTCCTACGAGCAGTACTTC CASSLSPQGGRSSYEQYF TRBV7-6 . . TRBJ2-7
TGTGCCAGTAGTATTTTCTCCGGGACAGGATCCACAGATACGCAGTATTTT CASSIFSGTGSTDTQYF TRBV19 many TRBD1 TRBJ2-3
TGTGCCAGCAGCTTGGGAAACCAAGAGACCCAGTACTTC CASSLGNQETQYF TRBV7-3 . . TRBJ2-5
TGTGCCAGCAGCCAGAGACAGGGAGGTGGCTACACCTTC CASSQRQGGGYTF TRBV7-3 . TRBD1 TRBJ1-2
TGTGCCAGCAGATTCACAGGGGGTACTGAAGCTTTCTTT CASRFTGGTEAFF TRBV11-2 . TRBD1 TRBJ1-1
TGTGCCAGCACCAAAACATCCGGGGCTACAACACATGAAGCTTTCTTT CASTKTSGATTHEAFF TRBV2 . . TRBJ1-1
TGTGCCAGCAGCCTATCCCCGGGGGACATTCAGTACTTC CASSLSPGDIQYF TRBV11-3 . . TRBJ2-4
TGTGCCAGCTGCGCGAACACTGAAGCTTTCTTT CASCANTEAFF TRBV2 . . TRBJ1-1
TGTGCCAGCAAGGACAGCTCCTACGAGCAGTACTTC CASKDSSYEQYF TRBV25-1 . . TRBJ2-7
TGTGCCAGCCTTCCGGCGGTACCGGGTTCCTATGGCTACACCTTC CASLPAVPGSYGYTF TRBV6-1 few . TRBJ1-2
TGTGCCAGCGAACAGGGTCCCTACTATGGCTACACCTTC CASEQGPYYGYTF TRBV2 . . TRBJ1-2
TGTGCCTGGAGCTCTGGCATCCTGAACACTGAAGCTTTCTTT CAWSSGILNTEAFF TRBV30 . . TRBJ1-1
TGTGCCAGCAGCTTGGAGATAGAGTATTCACCCCTCCACTTT CASSLEIEYSPLHF TRBV5-6 . . TRBJ1-6
TGTGCCAGCAGCTTAAGGGGGAGCTCCTATAATTCACCCCTCCACTTT CASSLRGSSYNSPLHF TRBV7-3 . . TRBJ1-6
TGTGCCAGCAGCTTACAGGGTGCTAACTATGGCTACACCTTC CASSLQGANYGYTF TRBV5-4 . . TRBJ1-2
TGTGCCAGCAGCAAACTACAGGAGGCCCAGCATTTT CASSKLQEAQHF TRBV7-2 . . TRBJ1-5
TGTGCCAGCAGCCAGGACACCATGAACACTGAAGCTTTCTTT CASSQDTMNTEAFF TRBV27 . . TRBJ1-1
TGTGCCAGCAGCTCGGGACAGGGAGCTGAAGCTTTCTTT CASSSGQGAEAFF TRBV28 . TRBD1 TRBJ1-1
TGTGCCTGGAGTGCCAGCGGGGGGGCGAACAATGAGCAGTTCTTC CAWSASGGANNEQFF TRBV30 . TRBD2 TRBJ2-1
TGTGCCAGCAGTCAACTCCAATACACTGAAGCTTTCTTT CASSQLQYTEAFF TRBV2 . . TRBJ1-1
TGTGCCAGCTCACCCCAGCAGACCCGTGGGAGGGGGACTGAAGCTTTCTTT CASSPQQTRGRGTEAFF TRBV18 . . TRBJ1-1
TGTGCCCTAGACACCGGGGAGCTGTTTTTT CALDTGELFF TRBV7-7 . . TRBJ2-2
TGTGCCAGCAGCACGGGACGGGTTAACTCTGGAAACACCATATATTTT CASSTGRVNSGNTIYF TRBV7-8 . . TRBJ1-3
TGTGCCAGCAGTTTCCCCCTACTCAACTATGGCTACACCTTC CASSFPLLNYGYTF TRBV28 . . TRBJ1-2
TGTGCCAGCAGTTTAGCCCATACTAGCACAGATACGCAGTATTTT CASSLAHTSTDTQYF TRBV27 . . TRBJ2-3
TGTGCCAGCAGCGCCTCGACAGGGAACGGGGAAAAACTGTTTTTT CASSASTGNGEKLFF TRBV11-2 . TRBD1 TRBJ1-4
TGTGCCAGCAGCCAAGATACAGAGTCGGATGAGCAGTTCTTC CASSQDTESDEQFF TRBV14 . . TRBJ2-1
TGTGCCTCGAAAGAATTGGGGGCCCCACAAGGAAACACCATATATTTT CASKELGAPQGNTIYF TRBV19 . . TRBJ1-3
TGCGCCAGCAGCCAACATGACCCGGGACAGGGTTCTACGCAGTATTTT CASSQHDPGQGSTQYF TRBV4-3 . TRBD1 TRBJ2-3
TGTGCCAGCAGCTTCTATCAAGGGGATTGGTCACCCCTCCACTTT CASSFYQGDWSPLHF TRBV7-9 . . TRBJ1-6
TGTGCCAGCAGCTTAGGTGCCAGGGGGGGCAGCAATCAGCCCCAGCATTTT CASSLGARGGSNQPQHF TRBV7-9 . TRBD1 TRBJ1-5
TGTGCCAGCAGCTTAGCGGGTAGCTCCTACGAGCAGTACTTC CASSLAGSSYEQYF TRBV7-9 . . TRBJ2-7
TGTGCCAGCAGTGTGATAGCTGGGGGCGAGCAGTTCTTC CASSVIAGGEQFF TRBV25-1 . . TRBJ2-1
TGTGCCAGCAGCTTAATAGCTGACGTATCTGGGGCCAACGTCCTGACTTTC CASSLIADVSGANVLTF TRBV7-3 . . TRBJ2-6
TGTGCCGGTGGGGCAGGGGGCGATGAAGGGGAAAAACTGTTTTTT CAGGAGGDEGEKLFF TRBV28 . TRBD1 TRBJ1-4
TGTGCCAGCAGCTTGGAGATCAGCTCTGGAAACACCATATATTTT CASSLEISSGNTIYF TRBV7-8 . . TRBJ1-3
TGTGCCACGCTGTCGGACAGGGGTATCACTGAAGCTTTCTTT CATLSDRGITEAFF TRBV6-5 once TRBD1 TRBJ1-1
TGTGCCAGCAGAAGAAGTAGCGGGGGTTTGTCCGGGGAGCTGTTTTTT CASRRSSGGLSGELFF TRBV11-2 . TRBD2 TRBJ2-2
TGTGCCAGCTCCCGGAATAATGAGCAGTTCTTC CASSRNNEQFF TRBV18 . . TRBJ2-1
TGTGCCTGGGAGGGGGATAATGAAAAACTGTTTTTT CAWEGDNEKLFF TRBV30 . . TRBJ1-4
TGTGCCACCAGCAGGGCTGTGAATACTCTTATTTTT CATSRAVNTLIF TRBV15 . . TRBJ1-4
TGTGCCAGCAGTGAACATCTGGCTCCGGGACTCCAAGGAGCTTTCTTT CASSEHLAPGLQGAFF TRBV2 . . TRBJ1-1
TGTGCCAGCTCACCGCGACAGGGAAGTGAGGGACAGCCCCAGCATTTT CASSPRQGSEGQPQHF TRBV18 . TRBD1 TRBJ1-5
TGTGCGTCCGCCCGGGACCCTCTCTACGAGCAGTACTTC CASARDPLYEQYF TRBV30 . . TRBJ2-7